This T cell receptor (beta chain) emerged from a study of T-cell memory formation after mild COVID-19. Looking at the study overall: Most TCR clusters belonged to a single donor.

TCRdb ran MiXCR on the 5' RACE reads and lists one entry per CDR3 protein. This sample carries about 440,000 distinct CDR3 sequences, around 19% of them seen once, and the ten largest clones take 7.5% to 9.5%. General observations from the study: Largely, contracting CD4+ clones fell within CM and EM, and contracting CD8+ clones within EMRA.

In regard to this clonotype: What it recognizes is unknown.

The CDR3 runs 17 residues. Germline V lookup: CDR1 SGDLS, CDR2 YYNGEE. Trimming removed 3 bases at V and 8 bases at J, with 26 bases between. The receptor was isolated from an adult woman who had mild COVID-19 (a few samples of this study predate the infection). Cell type and time point are not known. Sequenced material: PBMCs or a T cell subset sorted from them (not recorded which). The chain joins TRBV9 to TRBJ1-2, with D unresolved. The chain's CDR3 is CASSEGGVPPPDSGYTF. CDR3 in DNA: TGTGCCAGCAGCGAGGGTGGGGTCCCCCCCCCGGACTCCGGCTACACCTTC.